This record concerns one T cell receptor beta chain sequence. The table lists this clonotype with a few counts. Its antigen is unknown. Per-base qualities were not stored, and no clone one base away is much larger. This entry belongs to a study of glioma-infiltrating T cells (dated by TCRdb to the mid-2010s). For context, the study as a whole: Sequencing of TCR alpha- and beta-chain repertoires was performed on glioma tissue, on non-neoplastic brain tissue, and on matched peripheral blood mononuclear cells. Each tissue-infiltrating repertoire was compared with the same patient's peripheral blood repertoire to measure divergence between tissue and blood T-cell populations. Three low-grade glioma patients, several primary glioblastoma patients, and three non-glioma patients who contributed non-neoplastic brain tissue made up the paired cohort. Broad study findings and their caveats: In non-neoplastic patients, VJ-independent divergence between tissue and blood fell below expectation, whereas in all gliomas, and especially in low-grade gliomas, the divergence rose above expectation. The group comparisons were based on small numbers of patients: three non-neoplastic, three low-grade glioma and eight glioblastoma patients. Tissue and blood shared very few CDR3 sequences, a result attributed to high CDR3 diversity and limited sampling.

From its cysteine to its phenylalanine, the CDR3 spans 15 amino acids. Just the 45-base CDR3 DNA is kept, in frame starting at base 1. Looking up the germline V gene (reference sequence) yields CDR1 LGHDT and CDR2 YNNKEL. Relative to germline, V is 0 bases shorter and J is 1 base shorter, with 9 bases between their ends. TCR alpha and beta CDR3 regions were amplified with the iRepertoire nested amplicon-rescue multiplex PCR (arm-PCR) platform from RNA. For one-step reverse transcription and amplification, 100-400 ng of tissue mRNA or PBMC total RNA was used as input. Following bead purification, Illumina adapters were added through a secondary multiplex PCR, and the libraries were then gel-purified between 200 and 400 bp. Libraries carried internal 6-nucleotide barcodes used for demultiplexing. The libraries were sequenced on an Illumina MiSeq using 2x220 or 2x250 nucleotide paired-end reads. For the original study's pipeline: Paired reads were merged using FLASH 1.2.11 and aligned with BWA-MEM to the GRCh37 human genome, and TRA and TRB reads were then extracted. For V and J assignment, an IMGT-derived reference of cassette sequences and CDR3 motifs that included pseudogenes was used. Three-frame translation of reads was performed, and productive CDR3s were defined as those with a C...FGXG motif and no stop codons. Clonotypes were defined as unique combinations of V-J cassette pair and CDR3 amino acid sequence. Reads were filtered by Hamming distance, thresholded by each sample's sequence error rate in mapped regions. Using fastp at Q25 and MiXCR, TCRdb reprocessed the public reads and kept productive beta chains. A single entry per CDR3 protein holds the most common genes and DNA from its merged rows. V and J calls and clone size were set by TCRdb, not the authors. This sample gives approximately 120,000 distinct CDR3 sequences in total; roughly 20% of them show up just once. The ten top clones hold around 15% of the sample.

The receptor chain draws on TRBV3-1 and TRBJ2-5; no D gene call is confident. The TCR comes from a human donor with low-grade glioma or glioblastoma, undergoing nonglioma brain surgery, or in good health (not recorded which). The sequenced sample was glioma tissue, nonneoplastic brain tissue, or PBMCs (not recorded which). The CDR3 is CASSQDLTSQETQYF. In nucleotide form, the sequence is TGTGCCAGCAGCCAAGATCTGACCTCCCAAGAGACCCAGTACTTC.